This TCR beta chain is from a study of early T cells in non-severe SARS-CoV-2 infection. Whole-study context: The sequenced material was bulk RNA from unsorted whole blood, and its chains were unpaired.

The TCR library protocol attached unique molecular identifiers to the individual cDNA molecules. MiXCR was run by TCRdb on the 5' RACE reads, yielding one entry per CDR3 protein. The table lists tens of thousands of distinct CDR3 sequences, about 15% of them singletons. The V gene's germline CDR1 is SGHTA and CDR2 FQGNSA. This CDR3 is built from 14 residues. V shed 5 bases and J 8 bases; nucleotides not matched to a gene: 9. The receptor's source is an adult who was a healthcare worker with PCR-confirmed SARS-CoV-2 infection or an uninfected control (not recorded which). The V and J genes are TRBV7-2 and TRBJ2-1; TRBD2 matches at 7 bases. The sequencing input was whole blood. The CDR3 DNA follows: TGTGCCAGCAGCCCCGGACTAGATCGTTATGAGCAGTTCTTC. Translation gives CASSPGLDRYEQFF.